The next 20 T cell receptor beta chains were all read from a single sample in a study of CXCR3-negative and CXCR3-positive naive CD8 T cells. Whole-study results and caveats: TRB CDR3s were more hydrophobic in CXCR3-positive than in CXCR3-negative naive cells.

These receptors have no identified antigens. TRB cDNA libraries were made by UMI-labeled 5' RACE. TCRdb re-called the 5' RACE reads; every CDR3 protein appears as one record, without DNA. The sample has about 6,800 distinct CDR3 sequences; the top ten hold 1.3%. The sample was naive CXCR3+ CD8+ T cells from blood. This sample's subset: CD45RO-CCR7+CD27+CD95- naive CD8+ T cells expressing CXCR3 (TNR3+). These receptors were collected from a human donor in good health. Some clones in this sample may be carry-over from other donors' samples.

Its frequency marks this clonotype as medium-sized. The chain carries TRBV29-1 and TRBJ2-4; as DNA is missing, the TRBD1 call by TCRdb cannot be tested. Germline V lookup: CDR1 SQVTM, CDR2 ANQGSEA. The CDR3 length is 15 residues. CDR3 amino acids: CSVLPGTGYGNIQYF.

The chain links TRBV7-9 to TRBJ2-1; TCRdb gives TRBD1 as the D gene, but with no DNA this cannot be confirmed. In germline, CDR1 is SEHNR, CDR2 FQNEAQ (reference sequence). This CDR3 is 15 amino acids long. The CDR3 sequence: CASSLPLASTDEQFF.

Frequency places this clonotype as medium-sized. This chain's CDR3 is CASSYSGGIQETQYF. The chain carries TRBV6-5 and TRBJ2-5; TCRdb proposes TRBD2, but this gene call is untestable without DNA. CDR3 length equals 15 residues. The germline V gene encodes CDR1 MNHEY and CDR2 SVGAGI.

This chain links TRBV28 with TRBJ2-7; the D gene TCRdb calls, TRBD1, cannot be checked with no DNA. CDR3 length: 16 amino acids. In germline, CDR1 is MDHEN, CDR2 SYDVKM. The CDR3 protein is CASSSGTGARVYEQYF.

CDR3 sequence reads: CSARDTLEGRGTQYF. The J gene is TRBJ2-5, the V gene TRBV20-1; TCRdb designates TRBD2, a call that cannot be tested without DNA. This CDR3 has 15 residues. CDR1 DFQATT and CDR2 SNEGSKA come from the germline V gene (reference sequence).

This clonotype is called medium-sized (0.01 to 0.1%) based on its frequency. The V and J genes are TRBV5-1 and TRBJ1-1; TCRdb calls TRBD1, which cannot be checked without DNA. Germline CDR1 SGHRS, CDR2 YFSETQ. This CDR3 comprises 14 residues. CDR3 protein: CASSLGRGSTEAFF.

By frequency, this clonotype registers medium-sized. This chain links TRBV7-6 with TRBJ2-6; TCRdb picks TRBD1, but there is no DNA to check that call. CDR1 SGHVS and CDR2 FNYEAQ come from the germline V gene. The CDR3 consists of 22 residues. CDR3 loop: CASSLAEDQTDRGPAGANVLTF. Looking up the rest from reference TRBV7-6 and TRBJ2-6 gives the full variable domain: GAGVSQSPRYKVTKRGQDVALRCDPISGHVSLYWYRQALGQGPEFLTYFNYEAQQDKSGLPNDRFSAERPEGSISTLTIQRTEQRDSAMYRCASSLAEDQTDRGPAGANVLTFGAGSRLTVL.

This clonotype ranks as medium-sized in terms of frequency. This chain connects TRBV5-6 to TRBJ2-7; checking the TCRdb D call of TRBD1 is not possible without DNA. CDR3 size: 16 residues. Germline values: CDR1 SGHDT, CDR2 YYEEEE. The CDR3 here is CASSSIQGVKAYEQYF.

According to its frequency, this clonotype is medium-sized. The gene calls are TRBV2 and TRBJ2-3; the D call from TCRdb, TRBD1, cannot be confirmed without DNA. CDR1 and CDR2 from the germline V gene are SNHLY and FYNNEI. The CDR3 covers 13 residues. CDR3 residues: CASRAGQANTQYF.

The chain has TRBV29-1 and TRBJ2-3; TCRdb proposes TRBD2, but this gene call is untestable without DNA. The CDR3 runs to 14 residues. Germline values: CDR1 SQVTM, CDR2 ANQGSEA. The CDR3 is CRVPTSGGAHTQYF.

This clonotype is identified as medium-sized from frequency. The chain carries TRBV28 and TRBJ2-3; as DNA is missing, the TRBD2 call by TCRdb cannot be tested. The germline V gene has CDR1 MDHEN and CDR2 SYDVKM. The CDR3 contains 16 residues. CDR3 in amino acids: CASSFGLGGVTDTQYF. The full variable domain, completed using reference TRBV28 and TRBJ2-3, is DVKVTQSSRYLVKRTGEKVFLECVQDMDHENMFWYRQDPGLGLRLIYFSYDVKMKEKGDIPEGYSVSREKKERFSLILESASTNQTSMYLCASSFGLGGVTDTQYFGPGTRLTVL.

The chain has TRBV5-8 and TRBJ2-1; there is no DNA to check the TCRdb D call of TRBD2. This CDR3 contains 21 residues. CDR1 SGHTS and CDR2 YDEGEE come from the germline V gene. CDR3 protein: CASTLGLRDSGSPSSYNEQFF.

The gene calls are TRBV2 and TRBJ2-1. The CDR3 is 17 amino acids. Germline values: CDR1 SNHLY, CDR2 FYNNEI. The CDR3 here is CASSEGTANYNYNEQFF.

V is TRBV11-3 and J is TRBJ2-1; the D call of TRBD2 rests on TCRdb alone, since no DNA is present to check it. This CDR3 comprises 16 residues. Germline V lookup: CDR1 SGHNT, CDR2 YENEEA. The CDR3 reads CASSWARAPRIDEQFF.

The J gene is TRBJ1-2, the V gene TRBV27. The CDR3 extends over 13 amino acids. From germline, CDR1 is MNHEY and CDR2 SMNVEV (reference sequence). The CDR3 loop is CASREGEGYGYTF.

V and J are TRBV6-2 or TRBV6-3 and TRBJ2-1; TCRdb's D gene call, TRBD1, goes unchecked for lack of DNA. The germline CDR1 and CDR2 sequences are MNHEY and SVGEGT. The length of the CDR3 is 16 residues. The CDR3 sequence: CASSYSGGRAYNEQFF.

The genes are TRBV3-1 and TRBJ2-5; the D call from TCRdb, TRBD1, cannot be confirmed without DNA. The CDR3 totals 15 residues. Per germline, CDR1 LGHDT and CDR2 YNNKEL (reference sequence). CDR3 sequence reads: CASSQGWGNQETQYF.

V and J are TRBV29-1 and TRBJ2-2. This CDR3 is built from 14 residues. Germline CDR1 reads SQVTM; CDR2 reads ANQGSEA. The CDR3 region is CSAERLANTGELFF.

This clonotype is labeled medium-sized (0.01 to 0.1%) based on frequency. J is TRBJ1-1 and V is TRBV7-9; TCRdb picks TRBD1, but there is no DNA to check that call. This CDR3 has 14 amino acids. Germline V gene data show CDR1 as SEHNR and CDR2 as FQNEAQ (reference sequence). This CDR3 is CASSSGSTDTEAFF.

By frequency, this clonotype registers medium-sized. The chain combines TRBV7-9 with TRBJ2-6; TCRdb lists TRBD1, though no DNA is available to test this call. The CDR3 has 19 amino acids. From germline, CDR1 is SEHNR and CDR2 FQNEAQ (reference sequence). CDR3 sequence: CASSLGFQGSSSGANVLTF.